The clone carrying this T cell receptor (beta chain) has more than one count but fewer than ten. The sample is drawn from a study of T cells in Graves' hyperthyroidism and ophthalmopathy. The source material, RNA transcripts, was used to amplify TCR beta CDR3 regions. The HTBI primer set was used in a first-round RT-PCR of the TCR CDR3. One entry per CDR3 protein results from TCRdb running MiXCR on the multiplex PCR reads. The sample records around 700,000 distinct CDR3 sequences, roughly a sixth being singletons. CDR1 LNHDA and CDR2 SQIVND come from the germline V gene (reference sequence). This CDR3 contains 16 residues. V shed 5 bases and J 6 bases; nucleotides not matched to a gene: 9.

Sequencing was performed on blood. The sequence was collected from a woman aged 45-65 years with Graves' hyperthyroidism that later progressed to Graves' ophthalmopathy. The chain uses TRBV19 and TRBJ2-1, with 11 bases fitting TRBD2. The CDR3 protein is CASSAGALAGGNEQFF. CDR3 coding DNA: TGTGCCAGTAGTGCCGGCGCCCTAGCGGGGGGCAATGAGCAGTTCTTC.